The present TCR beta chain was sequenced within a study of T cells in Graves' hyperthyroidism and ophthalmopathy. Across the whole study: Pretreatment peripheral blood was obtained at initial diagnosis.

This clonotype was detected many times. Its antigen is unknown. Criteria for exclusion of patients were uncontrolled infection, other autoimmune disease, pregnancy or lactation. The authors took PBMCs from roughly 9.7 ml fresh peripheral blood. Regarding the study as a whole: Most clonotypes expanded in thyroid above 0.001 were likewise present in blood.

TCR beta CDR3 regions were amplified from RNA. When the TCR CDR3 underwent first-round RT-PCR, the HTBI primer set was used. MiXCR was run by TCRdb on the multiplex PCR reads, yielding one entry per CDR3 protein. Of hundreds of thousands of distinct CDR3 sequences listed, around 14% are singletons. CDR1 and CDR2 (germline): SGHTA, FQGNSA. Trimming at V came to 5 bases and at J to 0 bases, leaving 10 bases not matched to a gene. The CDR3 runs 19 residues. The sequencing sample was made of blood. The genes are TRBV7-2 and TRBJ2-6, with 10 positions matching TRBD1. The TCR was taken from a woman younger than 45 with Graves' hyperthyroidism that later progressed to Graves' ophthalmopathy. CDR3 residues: CASSAARDRGYSGANVLTF. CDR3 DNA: TGTGCCAGCAGCGCAGCCCGGGACAGGGGTTACTCTGGGGCCAACGTCCTGACTTTC.